A selection of T cell receptor beta chains follows, all from one sample in a study of cytomegalovirus exposure and HLA in healthy donors. Method: immunoSEQ multiplex PCR; TCRdb's copy keeps in-frame clones and lacks some. The sample consists of 65,000 to 80,000 clones, 78% of them appearing once. The source material was PBMCs. The receptor source for this set is a woman in her forties in good health and CMV-seropositive. CDR3s leave out the opening cysteine and the closing phenylalanine or tryptophan. Only part of the rows carry a size: once, few, many, or a class if the clone is expanded.

>NA|TRBV7-8
ASSSTGTSGSTDTQY
>few|TRBV29-1
SVEEGGGQPQH
>once|TRBV7-9
ASSAETGPDTDTQY
>NA|TRBV28
ASGAAYSNQPQH
>few|TRBV5-4
ASSVLGRTGVNTGELF
>once|TRBV7-2
ASSLSNAGTEAF
>few|TRBV6-1
ASSEATGGGGQPQH
>NA|TRBV30
ARSSGGLGTGELF
>NA|TRBV6-5
ASSSRGRYNEQF
>NA|TRBV28
ASSGGQGHGYT